The sequence of this TCR beta chain was determined in a study of blood T cell repertoires in COVID-19. The CDR3 has 12 residues. Germline V gene sequence: CDR1 SQVTM, CDR2 ANQGSEA. Between the trimmed V and J ends, which lost 6 bases and 3 bases, there was a span of 11 bases. How the authors handled the data: How many nucleated cells were present was estimated from reference gene primer amplification. The protocol was immunoSEQ multiplex PCR, while the TCRdb copy is restricted to in-frame clones and leaves out a portion. That table gives V, J and clone size, and the DNA gave D and trimming. Here the sample spans about 3,700 clones, approximately 83% being singletons.

The rearrangement joins TRBV29-1 to TRBJ2-5; D perhaps matches TRBD1 (8 bases). The sequence was obtained from a human donor in a cohort sampled during active COVID-19. Sequencing was done on a sample of peripheral blood. DNA of the CDR3: TGCAGCGTAACAGGGGGGGAAGAGACCCAGTACTTC. Translating gives CSVTGGEETQYF.